The rows below give T cell receptor beta chains drawn from one sample of a study of blood T cell repertoires in COVID-19. Clones were sequenced by immunoSEQ multiplex PCR, and TCRdb holds only the in-frame ones, with some missing. The repertoire holds about 140,000 clones, with 85% to 90% as singletons. The sequencing input was PBMCs or T cells enriched from blood (not recorded which). These receptors were collected from a man in his 60s who had recovered from COVID-19. CDR3s include the opening cysteine and the closing phenylalanine or tryptophan. A D gene is named only where the DNA matches it firmly. Size tells how often a clone was seen (once, few, many) or the class of an expanded clone, and some rows leave it out.

clone_size: NA; d_call: TRBD2; j_call: TRBJ2-1; v_call: TRBV3-1/TRBV3-2; cdr3_nt: TGTGCCAGCAGCCGGACTAGCGGTGCCTACAATGAGCAGTTCTTC; cdr3_aa: CASSRTSGAYNEQFF
clone_size: NA; d_call: NA; j_call: TRBJ1-4; v_call: TRBV5-8; cdr3_nt: TGTGCCAGCAGCCGCAGGATTGGTGAAAAACTGTTTTTT; cdr3_aa: CASSRRIGEKLFF
clone_size: NA; d_call: TRBD1; j_call: TRBJ2-7; v_call: TRBV14; cdr3_nt: TGTGCCAGCAGCCAGGCTAACAGGGGGACCTACGAGCAGTACTTC; cdr3_aa: CASSQANRGTYEQYF
clone_size: NA; d_call: TRBD2; j_call: TRBJ2-1; v_call: TRBV5-4; cdr3_nt: TGTGCCAGCAGCTTGGTAGCGGGGGCTCACAATGAGCAGTTCTTC; cdr3_aa: CASSLVAGAHNEQFF
clone_size: NA; d_call: TRBD1; j_call: TRBJ1-5; v_call: TRBV2; cdr3_nt: TGTGCCAGCAGGGACAGGACAGGCCCCTATCAGCCCCAGCATTTT; cdr3_aa: CASRDRTGPYQPQHF
clone_size: NA; d_call: NA; j_call: TRBJ2-7; v_call: TRBV18; cdr3_nt: TGTGCCAGCTCCCCCCTCCCCTCCCCTAGCAGCTACGAGCAGTACTTC; cdr3_aa: CASSPLPSPSSYEQYF
clone_size: NA; d_call: NA; j_call: TRBJ1-4; v_call: TRBV7-9; cdr3_nt: TGTGCCAGCAGCTTCGGGAGGGGCGGAGGGGAAAAACTGTTTTTT; cdr3_aa: CASSFGRGGGEKLFF
clone_size: NA; d_call: NA; j_call: TRBJ2-5; v_call: TRBV14; cdr3_nt: TGTGCCAGCAGCCAACCTTACGGGACCCAGTACTTC; cdr3_aa: CASSQPYGTQYF
clone_size: NA; d_call: TRBD2; j_call: TRBJ2-1; v_call: TRBV7-6; cdr3_nt: TGTGCCAGCAGCCCGGACTATATGGGGGGGAATGAGCAGTTCTTC; cdr3_aa: CASSPDYMGGNEQFF
clone_size: NA; d_call: TRBD2; j_call: TRBJ2-3; v_call: TRBV14; cdr3_nt: TGTGCCAGCAGCCGACTAGCGGGAGTATATACGCAGTATTTT; cdr3_aa: CASSRLAGVYTQYF
clone_size: NA; d_call: NA; j_call: TRBJ2-7; v_call: TRBV20-1; cdr3_nt: TGCAGTGCTAGTTTGCTAAGGGGCTACGAGCAGTACTTC; cdr3_aa: CSASLLRGYEQYF
clone_size: NA; d_call: TRBD1; j_call: TRBJ1-4; v_call: TRBV5-1; cdr3_nt: TGCGCCAGCAGCGTAGGGACAGCGCATGAAAAACTGTTTTTT; cdr3_aa: CASSVGTAHEKLFF
clone_size: NA; d_call: NA; j_call: TRBJ1-1; v_call: TRBV7-2; cdr3_nt: TGTGCCAGCAGCTTAGACGACTTCATGAACACTGAAGCTTTCTTT; cdr3_aa: CASSLDDFMNTEAFF
clone_size: NA; d_call: TRBD1; j_call: TRBJ1-2; v_call: TRBV19; cdr3_nt: TGTGCCAGTAGTGGGCGGGACAGCAACTATGGCTACACCTTC; cdr3_aa: CASSGRDSNYGYTF
clone_size: few; d_call: NA; j_call: TRBJ2-1; v_call: TRBV6-5; cdr3_nt: TGTGCCAGCAGTTACTCCCCTATCCCGAACAATGAGCAGTTCTTC; cdr3_aa: CASSYSPIPNNEQFF
clone_size: NA; d_call: NA; j_call: TRBJ1-2; v_call: TRBV28; cdr3_nt: TGTGCCAGCAGTTTCCCCTCTTTACAAGTAAACTATGGCTACACCTTC; cdr3_aa: CASSFPSLQVNYGYTF
clone_size: NA; d_call: NA; j_call: TRBJ1-2; v_call: TRBV19; cdr3_nt: TGTGCCAGTAGTACAGGGCCCTTTCGGGGCTACACCTTC; cdr3_aa: CASSTGPFRGYTF
clone_size: NA; d_call: NA; j_call: TRBJ1-2; v_call: TRBV21-1; cdr3_nt: TGTGCCAGCACCCGGGGGCGGGAGGCGGGTGGCTACACCTTC; cdr3_aa: CASTRGREAGGYTF
clone_size: NA; d_call: NA; j_call: TRBJ2-1; v_call: TRBV6-5; cdr3_nt: TGTGCCAGCAGTCGACCCGGGTCATACTACAATGAGCAGTTCTTC; cdr3_aa: CASSRPGSYYNEQFF
clone_size: NA; d_call: NA; j_call: TRBJ1-6; v_call: TRBV25-1; cdr3_nt: TGTGCCAGCAGGCCCAAAGGAGATTATAATTCACCCCTCCACTTT; cdr3_aa: CASRPKGDYNSPLHF
clone_size: NA; d_call: NA; j_call: TRBJ2-3; v_call: TRBV7-6; cdr3_nt: TGTGCCAGCAGCCCGAGCCCCCGAGATACGCAGTATTTT; cdr3_aa: CASSPSPRDTQYF
clone_size: NA; d_call: TRBD1; j_call: TRBJ2-3; v_call: TRBV9; cdr3_nt: TGTGCCAGCAGCGTATGGACAGGGGAAAGCACAGATACGCAGTATTTT; cdr3_aa: CASSVWTGESTDTQYF
clone_size: NA; d_call: TRBD1; j_call: TRBJ2-1; v_call: TRBV10-2; cdr3_nt: TGCGCCAGCAGTCCGGACAGGGTTGAGCAGTTCTTC; cdr3_aa: CASSPDRVEQFF
clone_size: NA; d_call: NA; j_call: TRBJ2-1; v_call: TRBV30; cdr3_nt: TGTGCCTGGATGGCTGGCGGACTTAACAATGAGCAGTTCTTC; cdr3_aa: CAWMAGGLNNEQFF
clone_size: NA; d_call: TRBD2; j_call: TRBJ2-1; v_call: TRBV5-1; cdr3_nt: TGCGCCAGCAGCTTGGTTCCTAGCGGGGGAGGTGAGCAGTTCTTC; cdr3_aa: CASSLVPSGGGEQFF
clone_size: NA; d_call: TRBD1; j_call: TRBJ1-3; v_call: TRBV5-1; cdr3_nt: TGCGCCAGCAGCGTAGACGGGACAGGGGGCGGAAACACCATATATTTT; cdr3_aa: CASSVDGTGGGNTIYF
clone_size: NA; d_call: TRBD1; j_call: TRBJ1-5; v_call: TRBV4-2; cdr3_nt: TGTGCCAGCAGCCAAGATCCGCCGGGACAGGGCCGGAATCAGCCCCAGCATTTT; cdr3_aa: CASSQDPPGQGRNQPQHF
clone_size: NA; d_call: NA; j_call: TRBJ1-6; v_call: TRBV3-1/TRBV3-2; cdr3_nt: TGTGCCAGCAGCCATGGACACGGCCCTCCTAATTCACCCCTCCACTTT; cdr3_aa: CASSHGHGPPNSPLHF
clone_size: NA; d_call: TRBD1; j_call: TRBJ2-3; v_call: TRBV5-1; cdr3_nt: TGCGCCAGCAGCATTGGACAGGGAAGCTTTTCTAGCACAGATACGCAGTATTTT; cdr3_aa: CASSIGQGSFSSTDTQYF
clone_size: NA; d_call: TRBD1; j_call: TRBJ2-2; v_call: TRBV5-4; cdr3_nt: TGTGCCAGCAGCGCGAGGACAGGGAAGGTCGGGGAGCTGTTTTTT; cdr3_aa: CASSARTGKVGELFF
clone_size: once; d_call: TRBD1; j_call: TRBJ1-2; v_call: TRBV6-5; cdr3_nt: TGTGCCAGCAGCCCAAAGCCAGGGGGCAGTGGCTACACCTTC; cdr3_aa: CASSPKPGGSGYTF
clone_size: NA; d_call: NA; j_call: TRBJ1-2; v_call: TRBV5-1; cdr3_nt: TGCGCCAGCAGCTCGACAGCCATTTATGACTATGGCTACACCTTC; cdr3_aa: CASSSTAIYDYGYTF
clone_size: NA; d_call: TRBD1; j_call: TRBJ1-1; v_call: TRBV30; cdr3_nt: TGTGCCTGGAGTGGGGACAGGGAGAACACTGAAGCTTTCTTT; cdr3_aa: CAWSGDRENTEAFF
clone_size: NA; d_call: NA; j_call: TRBJ2-1; v_call: TRBV28; cdr3_nt: TGTGCCAGCACCCCTTCTGGGGCAGGGCAGTTCTTC; cdr3_aa: CASTPSGAGQFF
clone_size: NA; d_call: TRBD1; j_call: TRBJ1-5; v_call: TRBV19; cdr3_nt: TGTGCCAGTCAAGACAGGGGTCAGCCCCAGCATTTT; cdr3_aa: CASQDRGQPQHF
clone_size: NA; d_call: TRBD1; j_call: TRBJ2-7; v_call: TRBV19; cdr3_nt: TGTGCCAGTAGTATTCGGGGACAGGGAGCCTACGAGCAGTACTTC; cdr3_aa: CASSIRGQGAYEQYF
clone_size: few; d_call: TRBD1; j_call: TRBJ1-1; v_call: TRBV7-3; cdr3_nt: TGTGCCAGCAGCTCGACAGGGGGAGACACTGAAGCTTTCTTT; cdr3_aa: CASSSTGGDTEAFF
clone_size: NA; d_call: NA; j_call: TRBJ1-2; v_call: TRBV3-1/TRBV3-2; cdr3_nt: TGTGCCAGCAGCCAAGAGCCCCAGAACTATGGCTACACCTTC; cdr3_aa: CASSQEPQNYGYTF
clone_size: NA; d_call: NA; j_call: TRBJ1-2; v_call: TRBV15; cdr3_nt: TGTGCCACCAGCAGAGATTCCCTAGGCTATGGCTACACCTTC; cdr3_aa: CATSRDSLGYGYTF
clone_size: once; d_call: NA; j_call: TRBJ2-3; v_call: TRBV30; cdr3_nt: TGTGCCTGGTCGAGGCAGAGCACAGATACGCAGTATTTT; cdr3_aa: CAWSRQSTDTQYF
clone_size: NA; d_call: TRBD1; j_call: TRBJ1-5; v_call: TRBV19; cdr3_nt: TGTGCCAGTAAGGGGGCCTCACAGGGAGTACAGCCCCAGCATTTT; cdr3_aa: CASKGASQGVQPQHF
clone_size: NA; d_call: NA; j_call: TRBJ1-2; v_call: TRBV4-1; cdr3_nt: TGCGCCAGCAGCCAAGTGTTAGGGGACTATGGCTACACCTTC; cdr3_aa: CASSQVLGDYGYTF